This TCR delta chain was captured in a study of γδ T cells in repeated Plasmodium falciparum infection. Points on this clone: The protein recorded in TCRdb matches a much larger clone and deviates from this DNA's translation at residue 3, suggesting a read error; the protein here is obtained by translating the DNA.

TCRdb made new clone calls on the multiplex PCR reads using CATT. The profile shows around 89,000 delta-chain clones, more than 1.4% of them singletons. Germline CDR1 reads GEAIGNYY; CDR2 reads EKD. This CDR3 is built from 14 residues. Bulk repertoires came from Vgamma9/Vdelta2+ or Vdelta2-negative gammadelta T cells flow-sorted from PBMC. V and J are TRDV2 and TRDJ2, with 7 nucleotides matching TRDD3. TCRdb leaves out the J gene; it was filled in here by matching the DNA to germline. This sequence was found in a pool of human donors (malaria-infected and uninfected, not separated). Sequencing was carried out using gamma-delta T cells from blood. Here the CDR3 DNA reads TGTGCCCGTGACACTTCGGGGAACTGGGGACAACTCTTCTTT. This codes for CARDTSGNWGQLFF.